Each of the 5 T cell receptor beta chains below was sequenced from the same sample in a study of T cell responses to AZD1222 COVID-19 vaccine. The assay was immunoSEQ multiplex PCR, and TCRdb's table has in-frame clones only and misses some. The sample contains 200,000 to 250,000 clones, around 94% of which appear only once. This material consisted of peripheral blood, taken 28 days after the second dose of the MenACWY control vaccine. Source of these receptors: an adult who received the MenACWY meningococcal vaccine as a control.

V is TRBV5-1 and J is TRBJ2-7; perhaps TRBD1 as D (6 bases). This CDR3 comprises 14 residues. Germline CDR1 SGHRS, CDR2 YFSETQ. Between the trimmed V and J ends, which lost 4 bases and 5 bases, there was a span of 16 bases. This CDR3 reads CASSATGFLHEQYF. DNA of the CDR3: TGCGCCAGCAGCGCGACAGGTTTCCTCCACGAGCAGTACTTC.

This chain uses TRBV30 with TRBJ2-7, with D perhaps matching TRBD1 (5 bases). Germline V gene data show CDR1 as GTSNPN and CDR2 as SVGIG (reference sequence). CDR3 length: 12 amino acids. The V gene lost 3 bases and the J gene lost 7 bases, with 13 bases spanning the gap. As DNA, the CDR3 is TGTGCCTGGAGCGGTAGGGGTGGAGAGCAGTACTTC. It codes for CAWSGRGGEQYF. Supplemented by reference TRBV30 and TRBJ2-7, the full variable domain reads SQTIHQWPATLVQPVGSPLSLECTVEGTSNPNLYWYRQAAGRGLQLLFYSVGIGQISSEVPQNLSASRPQDRQFILSSKKLLLSDSGFYLCAWSGRGGEQYFGPGTRLTVT.

The chain links TRBV21-1 to TRBJ2-2; the table's D call TRBD2 went unverified against the DNA. TRBV21-1 corresponds to a pseudogene. There are 17 residues in the CDR3. CDR3 in DNA: TGTGCCAGCAGCAAAGCGGCCAGCGGGAGTGCCACCGGGGAGCTGTTTTTT. As protein: CASSKAASGSATGELFF.

The CDR3 DNA is TGTGCCAGCAGCGTAGGGGCAGTCTTTTCTCAGCCCCAGCATTTT. Protein: CASSVGAVFSQPQHF. The chain combines TRBV9 with TRBJ1-5; D unclear. The CDR3 is made up of 15 amino acids. V shed 0 bases and J shed 6 bases, with 13 bases lying between them. From germline, CDR1 is SGDLS and CDR2 YYNGEE.

The sample holds one count of this clone. V and J are TRBV19 and TRBJ2-7; weak D call: TRBD1 (6 bases). The V end lost 2 bases, the J end lost 0 bases, and 8 bases lay between the germline ends. The CDR3 sequence is 14 residues long. The germline CDR1 and CDR2 sequences are LNHDA and SQIVND (reference sequence). The chain's CDR3 is CASSIQGSSYEQYF. In DNA, the CDR3 is TGTGCCAGTAGTATACAGGGGAGCTCCTACGAGCAGTACTTC.